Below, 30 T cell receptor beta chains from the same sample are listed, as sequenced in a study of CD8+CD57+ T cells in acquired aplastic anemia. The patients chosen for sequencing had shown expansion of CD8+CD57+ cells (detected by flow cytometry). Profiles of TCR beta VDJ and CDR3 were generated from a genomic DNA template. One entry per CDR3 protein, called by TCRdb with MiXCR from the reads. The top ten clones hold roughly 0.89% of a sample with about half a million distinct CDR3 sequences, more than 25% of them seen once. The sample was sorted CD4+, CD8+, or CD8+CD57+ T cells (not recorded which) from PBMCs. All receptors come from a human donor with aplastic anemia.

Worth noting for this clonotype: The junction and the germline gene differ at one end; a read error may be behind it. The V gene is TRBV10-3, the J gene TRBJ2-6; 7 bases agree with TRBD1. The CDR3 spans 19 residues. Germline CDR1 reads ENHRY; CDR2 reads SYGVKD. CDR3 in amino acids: CAIKGAGGNPLSGANVPTF. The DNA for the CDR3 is TGTGCCATCAAAGGAGCAGGGGGTAACCCCCTCTCTGGGGCCAACGTCCCGACTTTC.

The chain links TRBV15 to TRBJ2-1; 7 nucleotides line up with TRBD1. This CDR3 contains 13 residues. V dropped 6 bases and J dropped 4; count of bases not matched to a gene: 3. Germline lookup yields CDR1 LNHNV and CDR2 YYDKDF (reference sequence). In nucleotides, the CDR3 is TGTGCCACCAGGGGGACAGAGTACAATGAGCAGTTCTTC. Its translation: CATRGTEYNEQFF.

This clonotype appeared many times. CDR3 DNA sequence: TGTGCCAGCAGCTCTCGAGGCAATCAGCCCCAGCATTTT. This translates into CASSSRGNQPQHF. The rearrangement uses TRBV25-1 and TRBJ1-5; D unclear. CDR3 length: 13 amino acids. The V and J ends lost 6 bases and 2 bases respectively, with 8 bases between them. The germline gives CDR1 MGHDK, CDR2 SYGVNS.

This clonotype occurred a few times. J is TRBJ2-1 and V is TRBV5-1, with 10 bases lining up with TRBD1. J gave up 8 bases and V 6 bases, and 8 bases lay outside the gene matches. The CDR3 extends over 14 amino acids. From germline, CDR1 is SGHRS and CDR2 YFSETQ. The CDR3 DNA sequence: TGCGCCAGCATCCCGGGACAGGGGTTCTATGAGCAGTTCTTC. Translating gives CASIPGQGFYEQFF.

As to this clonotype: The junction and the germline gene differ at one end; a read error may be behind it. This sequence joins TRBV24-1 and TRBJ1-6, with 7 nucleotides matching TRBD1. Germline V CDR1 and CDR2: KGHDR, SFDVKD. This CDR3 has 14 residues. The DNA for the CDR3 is TGTGCCACCAGTGGTTTGACAGGGTATTCACCCCTCCACTTT. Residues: CATSGLTGYSPLHF.

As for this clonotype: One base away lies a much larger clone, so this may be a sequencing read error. The DNA for the CDR3 is TGTGCCACCAGTGGTTTCAAACAGGGCCAAGAGACCCAGTACTTC. This translates into CATSGFKQGQETQYF. The rearrangement links TRBV24-1 to TRBJ2-5; D is perhaps TRBD1 (6 bases). V shed 5 bases and J shed 1 base, with 13 bases lying between them. Germline V gene lookup returns CDR1 KGHDR and CDR2 SFDVKD. The CDR3 runs 15 residues.

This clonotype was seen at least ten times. The CDR3 nucleotides are TGCAGTGCTAGAGACGGACTAGCGGGAGGCTACGAGCAGTACTTC. Protein: CSARDGLAGGYEQYF. The chain combines TRBV20-1 with TRBJ2-7; 14 positions agree with TRBD2. Germline CDR1 and CDR2: DFQATT and SNEGSKA (reference sequence). The CDR3 is 15 residues long. V was clipped by 0 bases and J by 3 bases; unmatched bases: 1.

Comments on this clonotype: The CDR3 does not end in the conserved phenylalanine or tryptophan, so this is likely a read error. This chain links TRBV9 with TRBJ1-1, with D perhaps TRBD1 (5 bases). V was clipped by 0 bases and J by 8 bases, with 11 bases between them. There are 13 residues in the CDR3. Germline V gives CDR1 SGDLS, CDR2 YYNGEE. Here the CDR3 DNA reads TGTGCCAGCAGCGTAGGAGACGGGGGGGAAGCTTTCCTT. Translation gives CASSVGDGGEAFL.

The CDR3 loop is CASSLDAGYGYTF. In DNA form, the CDR3 reads TGTGCCAGCAGCTTAGACGCGGGGTATGGCTACACCTTC. This chain connects TRBV7-2 to TRBJ1-2; D is unresolved. The V end lost 1 base, the J end lost 5 bases, and 8 bases lay between the germline ends. Germline V gives CDR1 SGHTA, CDR2 FQGNSA. The CDR3 covers 13 residues.

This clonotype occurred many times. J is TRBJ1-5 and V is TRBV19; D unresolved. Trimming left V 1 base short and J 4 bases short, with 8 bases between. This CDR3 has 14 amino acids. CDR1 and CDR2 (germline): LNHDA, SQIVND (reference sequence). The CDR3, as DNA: TGTGCCAGTAGTATAGTTCTCCGGAATCAGCCCCAGCATTTT. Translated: CASSIVLRNQPQHF.

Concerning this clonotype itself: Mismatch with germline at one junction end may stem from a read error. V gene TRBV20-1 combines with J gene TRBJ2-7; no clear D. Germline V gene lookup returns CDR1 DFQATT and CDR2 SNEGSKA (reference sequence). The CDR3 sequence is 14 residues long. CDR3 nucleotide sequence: TGCAGTGCTGGAGATCGGCAGGAGAGAGGCGAGCAGTACTTC. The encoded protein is CSAGDRQERGEQYF.

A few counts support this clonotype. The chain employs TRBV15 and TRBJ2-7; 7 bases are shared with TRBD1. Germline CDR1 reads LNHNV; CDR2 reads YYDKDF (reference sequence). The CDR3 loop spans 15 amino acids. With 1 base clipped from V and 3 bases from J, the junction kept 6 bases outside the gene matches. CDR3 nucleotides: TGTGCCACCAGCAGAGGACAGGGAATACGCTACGAGCAGTACTTC. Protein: CATSRGQGIRYEQYF.

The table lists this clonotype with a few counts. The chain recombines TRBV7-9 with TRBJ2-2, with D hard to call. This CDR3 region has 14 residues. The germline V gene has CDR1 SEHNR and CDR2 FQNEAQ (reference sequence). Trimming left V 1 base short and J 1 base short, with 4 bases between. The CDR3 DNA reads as TGTGCCAGCAGCTTAGTCGAGAACACCGGGGAGCTGTTTTTT. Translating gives CASSLVENTGELFF.

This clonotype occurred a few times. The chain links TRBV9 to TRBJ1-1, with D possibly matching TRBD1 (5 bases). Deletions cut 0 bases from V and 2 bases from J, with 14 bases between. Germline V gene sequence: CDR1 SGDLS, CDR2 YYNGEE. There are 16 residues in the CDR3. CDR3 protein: CASSVGSSRVNTEAFF. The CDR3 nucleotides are TGTGCCAGCAGCGTAGGATCGTCCAGGGTAAACACTGAAGCTTTCTTT.

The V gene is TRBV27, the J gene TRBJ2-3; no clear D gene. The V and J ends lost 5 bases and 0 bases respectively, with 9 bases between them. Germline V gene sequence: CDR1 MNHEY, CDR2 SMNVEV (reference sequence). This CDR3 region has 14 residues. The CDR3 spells CASSPKTSTDTQYF. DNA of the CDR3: TGTGCCAGCAGTCCGAAGACTAGCACAGATACGCAGTATTTT.

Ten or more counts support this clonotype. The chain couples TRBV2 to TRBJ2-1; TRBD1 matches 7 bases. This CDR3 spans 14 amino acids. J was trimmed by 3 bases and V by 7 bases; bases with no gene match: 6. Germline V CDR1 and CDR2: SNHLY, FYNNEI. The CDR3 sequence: CASIWDSDYNEQFF. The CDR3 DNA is TGTGCCAGCATATGGGACAGCGACTACAATGAGCAGTTCTTC.

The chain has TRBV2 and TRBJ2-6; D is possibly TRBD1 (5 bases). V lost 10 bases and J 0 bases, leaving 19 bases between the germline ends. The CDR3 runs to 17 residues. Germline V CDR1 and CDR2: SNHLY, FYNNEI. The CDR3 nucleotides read TGTGCCACCGAGGACGGGCTGGGGCTCTCTGGGGCCAACGTCCTGACTTTC. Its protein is CATEDGLGLSGANVLTF.

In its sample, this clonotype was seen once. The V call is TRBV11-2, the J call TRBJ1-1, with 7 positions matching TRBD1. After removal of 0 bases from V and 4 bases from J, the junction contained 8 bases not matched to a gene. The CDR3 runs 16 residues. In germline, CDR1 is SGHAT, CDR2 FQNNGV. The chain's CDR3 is CASSLEREGAGTEAFF. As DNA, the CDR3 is TGTGCCAGCAGCTTAGAACGAGAGGGGGCTGGCACTGAAGCTTTCTTT.

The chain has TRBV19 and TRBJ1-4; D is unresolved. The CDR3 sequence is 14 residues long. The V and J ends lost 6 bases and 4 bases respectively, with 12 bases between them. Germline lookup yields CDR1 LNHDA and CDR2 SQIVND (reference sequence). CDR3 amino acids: CASRVASVNEKLFF. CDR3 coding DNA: TGTGCCAGTAGAGTGGCCAGCGTTAATGAAAAACTGTTTTTT.

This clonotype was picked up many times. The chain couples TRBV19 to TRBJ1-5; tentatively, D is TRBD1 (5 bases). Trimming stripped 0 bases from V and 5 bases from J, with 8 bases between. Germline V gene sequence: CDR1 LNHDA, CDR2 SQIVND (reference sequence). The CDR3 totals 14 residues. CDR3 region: CASSIEGRDQPQHF. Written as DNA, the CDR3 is TGTGCCAGTAGTATAGAGGGCAGGGATCAGCCCCAGCATTTT.

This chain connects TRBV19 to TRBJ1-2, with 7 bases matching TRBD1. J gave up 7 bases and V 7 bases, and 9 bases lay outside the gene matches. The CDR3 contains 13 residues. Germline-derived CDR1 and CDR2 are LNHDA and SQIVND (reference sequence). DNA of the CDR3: TGTGCCAGTATGGGTGACAGGGCGGCTGGCTACACCTTC. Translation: CASMGDRAAGYTF.

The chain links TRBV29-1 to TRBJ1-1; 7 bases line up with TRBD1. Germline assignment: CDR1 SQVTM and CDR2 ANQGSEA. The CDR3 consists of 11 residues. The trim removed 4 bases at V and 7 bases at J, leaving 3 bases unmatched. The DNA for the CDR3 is TGCAGCGTTGGACAGGGATTTGAAGCTTTCTTT. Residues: CSVGQGFEAFF. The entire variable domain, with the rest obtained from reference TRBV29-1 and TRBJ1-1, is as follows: SAVISQKPSRDICQRGTSLTIQCQVDSQVTMMFWYRQQPGQSLTLIATANQGSEATYESGFVIDKFPISRPNLTFSTLTVSNMSPEDSSIYLCSVGQGFEAFFGQGTRLTVV.

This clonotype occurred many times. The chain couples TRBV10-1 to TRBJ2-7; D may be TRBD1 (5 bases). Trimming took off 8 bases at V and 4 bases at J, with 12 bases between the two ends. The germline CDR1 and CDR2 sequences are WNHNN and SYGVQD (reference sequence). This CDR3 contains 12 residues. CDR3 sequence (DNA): TGCGCCAGCGTGGAGACAGCTTACGAGCAGTACTTC. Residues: CASVETAYEQYF.

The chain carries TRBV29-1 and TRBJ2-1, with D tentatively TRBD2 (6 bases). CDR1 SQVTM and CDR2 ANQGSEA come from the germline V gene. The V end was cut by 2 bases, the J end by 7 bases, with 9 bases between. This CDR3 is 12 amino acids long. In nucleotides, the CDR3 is TGCAGCGTTGAACTAGCGTGGAATGAGCAGTTCTTC. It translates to CSVELAWNEQFF.

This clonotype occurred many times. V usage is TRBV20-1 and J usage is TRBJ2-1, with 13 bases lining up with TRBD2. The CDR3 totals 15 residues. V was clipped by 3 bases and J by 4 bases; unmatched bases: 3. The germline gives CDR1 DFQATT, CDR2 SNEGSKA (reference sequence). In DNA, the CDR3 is TGCAGTGCTAGGAGGACTAGCGGGAGTTACAATGAGCAGTTCTTC. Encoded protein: CSARRTSGSYNEQFF.

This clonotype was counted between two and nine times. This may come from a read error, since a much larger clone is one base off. The CDR3: CATSRGAGDNEQFF. CDR3 in DNA: TGTGCCACCAGCAGAGGGGCCGGAGACAATGAGCAGTTCTTC. The chain uses TRBV15 and TRBJ2-1; no reliable D call. Germline-derived CDR1 and CDR2 are LNHNV and YYDKDF (reference sequence). V was pared by 1 base and J by 5 bases, with 9 bases between. The CDR3 loop spans 14 amino acids. The whole variable domain, remainder taken from reference TRBV15 and TRBJ2-1, is DAMVIQNPRYQVTQFGKPVTLSCSQTLNHNVMYWYQQKSSQAPKLLFHYYDKDFNNEADTPDNFQSRRPNTSFCFLDIRSPGLGDTAMYLCATSRGAGDNEQFFGPGTRLTVL.

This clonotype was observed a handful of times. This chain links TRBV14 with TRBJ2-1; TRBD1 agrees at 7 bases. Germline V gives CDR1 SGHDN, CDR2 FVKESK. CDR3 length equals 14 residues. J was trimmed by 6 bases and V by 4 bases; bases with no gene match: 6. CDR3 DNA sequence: TGTGCCAGCAGCCCAGACAGGGTCAGCAATGAGCAGTTCTTC. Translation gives CASSPDRVSNEQFF. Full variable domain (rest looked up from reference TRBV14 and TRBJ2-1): EAGVTQFPSHSVIEKGQTVTLRCDPISGHDNLYWYRRVMGKEIKFLLHFVKESKQDESGMPNNRFLAERTGGTYSTLKVQPAELEDSGVYFCASSPDRVSNEQFFGPGTRLTVL.

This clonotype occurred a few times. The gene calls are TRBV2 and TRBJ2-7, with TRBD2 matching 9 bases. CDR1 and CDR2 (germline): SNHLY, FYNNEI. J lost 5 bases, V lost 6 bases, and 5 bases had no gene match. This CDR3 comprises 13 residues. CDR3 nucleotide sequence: TGTGCCAGCAGCCAAGCGGGGGGCCACGAGCAGTACTTC. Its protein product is CASSQAGGHEQYF.

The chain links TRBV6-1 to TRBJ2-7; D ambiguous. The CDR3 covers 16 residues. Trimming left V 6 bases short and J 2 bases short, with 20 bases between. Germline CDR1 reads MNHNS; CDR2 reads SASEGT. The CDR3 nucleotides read TGTGCCAGCAGAACAGTAGTGGCAGGAGAGACCTACGAGCAGTACTTC. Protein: CASRTVVAGETYEQYF.

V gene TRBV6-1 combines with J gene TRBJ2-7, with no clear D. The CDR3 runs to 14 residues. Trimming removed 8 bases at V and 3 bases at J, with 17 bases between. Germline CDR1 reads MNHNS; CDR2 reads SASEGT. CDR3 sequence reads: CASSPDPIFYEQYF. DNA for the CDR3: TGTGCCAGCTCCCCAGACCCAATTTTCTACGAGCAGTACTTC.